This record concerns one TCR beta chain sequence. This CDR3 is 16 amino acids long. The germline V gene has CDR1 MGHRA and CDR2 YSYEKL. The V end was cut by 0 bases, the J end by 1 base, with 10 bases between. As processed by the authors: Amplifying reference gene primers gave estimates of nucleated cell counts. Assay: immunoSEQ multiplex PCR; the TCRdb copy retains only in-frame clones and omits some. The DNA gave D and trimming, while V, J and clone size come from that table. The sample carries roughly 400,000 clones, about nine tenths recorded once. The data were taken from a study of blood T cell repertoires in COVID-19. At the level of the study: Specimens from acute and convalescent COVID-19 originated in the United States, Italy and Spain.

The participants were between about 18 and 95 years old and came from about two dozen US areas. Cohort assignment relied on participant-reported clinical history. The sample was PBMCs or T cells enriched from blood (not recorded which). The chain joins TRBV4-1 to TRBJ1-3; D gene ambiguous. This clonotype originated in a man between 18 and 29 years old who had recovered from COVID-19. CDR3 sequence: CASSQDRSVSGNTIYF. In DNA form, the CDR3 reads TGCGCCAGCAGCCAAGATCGGTCGGTTTCTGGAAACACCATATATTTT.